This T cell receptor beta chain is drawn from a study of blood T cell repertoires in COVID-19. Study-level background: Samples taken during acute and convalescent COVID-19 were collected in the United States, Italy and Spain.

As processed by the authors: Cell counts per sample came from amplifying reference gene primers. The repertoire was sequenced with immunoSEQ multiplex PCR; TCRdb's copy has only in-frame clones and lacks some. V, J and clone size are taken as reported in that table, and D and trimming were inferred from the DNA itself. The table has 170,000 or so clones, approximately 81% seen once. Germline CDR1 is SGHNT and CDR2 is YYREEE (reference sequence). V lost 3 bases, J lost 1 base, and 10 bases lay in between. This CDR3 is built from 14 residues. The receptor was derived from a man younger than 35 with active or convalescent COVID-19. The rearrangement joins TRBV5-4 to TRBJ2-5, with D unresolved. The sequencing input was peripheral blood. The CDR3 sequence is CASSSTTTQETQYF. Here the CDR3 DNA reads TGTGCCAGCAGCTCCACTACTACCCAAGAGACCCAGTACTTC.